These 8 T cell receptor beta chains were sequenced from one sample in a study of long-term antiretroviral therapy in people with HIV. It was version v3.0 of the immunoSEQ assay that was run at survey level. Assay used: immunoSEQ multiplex PCR; TCRdb lists only in-frame clones, some missing. Among about 20,000 clones listed, just over 90% were seen once. The sample here was unsorted PBMCs, taken 4.4 years before starting antiretroviral therapy. The source is a woman in her thirties with HIV.

The chain links TRBV7-9 to TRBJ2-3; 8 bases are shared with TRBD1. CDR3 length: 15 residues. Germline values: CDR1 SEHNR, CDR2 FQNEAQ (reference sequence). The junction had 9 bases not matched to a gene; V was cut back by 8 bases and J by 2 bases. CDR3 nucleotide sequence: TGTGCCAGCGCTGTCGGGACAGGAGACACAGATACGCAGTATTTT. It is translated as CASAVGTGDTDTQYF. The full variable domain, its missing parts supplied by reference TRBV7-9 and TRBJ2-3, is DTGVSQNPRHKITKRGQNVTFRCDPISEHNRLYWYRQTLGQGPEFLTYFQNEAQLEKSRLLSDRFSAERPKGSFSTLEIQRTEQGDSAMYLCASAVGTGDTDTQYFGPGTRLTVL.

This clone was detected once. The genes are TRBV9 and TRBJ2-6; tentatively, D is TRBD1 (5 bases). Germline V gene lookup returns CDR1 SGDLS and CDR2 YYNGEE. The V gene lost 0 bases and the J gene lost 1 base, with 20 bases spanning the gap. CDR3 size: 20 residues. The CDR3 loop is CASSVDYRGYYPSGANVLTF. The CDR3 nucleotides are TGTGCCAGCAGCGTAGACTATAGGGGATATTATCCTTCTGGGGCCAACGTCCTGACTTTC. The whole variable domain, filled in from reference TRBV9 and TRBJ2-6, reads DSGVTQTPKHLITATGQRVTLRCSPRSGDLSVYWYQQSLDQGLQFLIQYYNGEERAKGNILERFSAQQFPDLHSELNLSSLELGDSALYFCASSVDYRGYYPSGANVLTFGAGSRLTVL.

The rearrangement uses TRBV19 and TRBJ1-4, with D maybe TRBD1 (6 bases). The CDR3 extends over 16 amino acids. Germline V gene data show CDR1 as LNHDA and CDR2 as SQIVND (reference sequence). V lost 4 bases to trimming and J lost 5 bases, with 17 bases between them. CDR3 DNA sequence: TGTGCCAGTAGTACATCCACAGGGTATAGGAATGAAAAACTGTTTTTT. Protein: CASSTSTGYRNEKLFF.

This clone was detected only once. The chain has TRBV19 and TRBJ1-1, with unresolved D. The CDR3 length is 17 residues. Germline CDR1 LNHDA, CDR2 SQIVND (reference sequence). The germline V and J ends were trimmed by 1 base and 2 bases, with 17 bases remaining between them. Here the CDR3 reads CASSIGTGRAINTEAFF. CDR3 DNA: TGTGCCAGTAGTATAGGAACGGGAAGAGCGATTAACACTGAAGCTTTCTTT.

The CDR3 is CSVSQQAEAFF. As DNA, the CDR3 is TGCAGCGTTAGTCAACAGGCCGAAGCTTTCTTT. The chain combines TRBV29-1 with TRBJ1-1; the D gene is possibly TRBD1 (5 bases). The V gene lost 5 bases and the J gene lost 8 bases, with 12 bases spanning the gap. Germline V gene lookup returns CDR1 SQVTM and CDR2 ANQGSEA. This CDR3 has 11 residues.

V is TRBV2 and J is TRBJ1-4; no clear D. V lost 3 bases to trimming and J lost 8 bases, with 10 bases between them. Germline loops: CDR1 SNHLY, CDR2 FYNNEI. The CDR3 runs 13 residues. This chain's CDR3 is CASSEETGEKLFF. The DNA for the CDR3 is TGTGCCAGCAGTGAGGAAACGGGGGAAAAACTGTTTTTT.

In DNA form, the CDR3 reads TGTGCCAGCAGCCGCAGCCAGGGCGAAGCTTTCTTT. Translating it yields CASSRSQGEAFF. The chain joins TRBV28 to TRBJ1-1; tentative D call: TRBD1 (5 bases). The CDR3 is 12 residues long. The V end lost 6 bases, the J end lost 8 bases, and 13 bases lay between the germline ends. Germline V gene data show CDR1 as MDHEN and CDR2 as SYDVKM.

The rearrangement links TRBV5-4 to TRBJ1-2, with TRBD1 matching over 10 bases. Germline lookup yields CDR1 SGHNT and CDR2 YYREEE (reference sequence). The CDR3 consists of 15 residues. The J segment lost 3 bases and the V segment lost 5 bases, leaving 7 bases of the junction unmatched. Written as DNA, the CDR3 is TGTGCCAGCAGACCAGGACAGGGGGACCACTATGGCTACACCTTC. It specifies CASRPGQGDHYGYTF. Together with reference TRBV5-4 and TRBJ1-2, the CDR3 gives the full variable domain: ETGVTQSPTHLIKTRGQQVTLRCSSQSGHNTVSWYQQALGQGPQFIFQYYREEENGRGNFPPRFSGLQFPNYSSELNVNALELDDSALYLCASRPGQGDHYGYTFGSGTRLTVV.